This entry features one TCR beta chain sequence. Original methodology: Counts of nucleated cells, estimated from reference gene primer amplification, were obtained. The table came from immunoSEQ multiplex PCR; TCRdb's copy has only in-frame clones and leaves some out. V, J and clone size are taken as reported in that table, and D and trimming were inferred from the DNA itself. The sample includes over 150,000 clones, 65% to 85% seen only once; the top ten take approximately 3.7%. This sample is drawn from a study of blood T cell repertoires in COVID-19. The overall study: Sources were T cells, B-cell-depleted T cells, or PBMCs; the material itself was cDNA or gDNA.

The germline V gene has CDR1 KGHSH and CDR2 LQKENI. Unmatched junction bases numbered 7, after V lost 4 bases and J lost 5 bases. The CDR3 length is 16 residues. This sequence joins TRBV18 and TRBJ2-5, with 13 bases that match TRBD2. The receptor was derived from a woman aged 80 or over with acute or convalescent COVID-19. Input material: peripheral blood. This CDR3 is CASSLLTSGGRETQYF. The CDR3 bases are TGTGCCAGCTCACTTCTGACTAGCGGGGGGCGTGAGACCCAGTACTTC.